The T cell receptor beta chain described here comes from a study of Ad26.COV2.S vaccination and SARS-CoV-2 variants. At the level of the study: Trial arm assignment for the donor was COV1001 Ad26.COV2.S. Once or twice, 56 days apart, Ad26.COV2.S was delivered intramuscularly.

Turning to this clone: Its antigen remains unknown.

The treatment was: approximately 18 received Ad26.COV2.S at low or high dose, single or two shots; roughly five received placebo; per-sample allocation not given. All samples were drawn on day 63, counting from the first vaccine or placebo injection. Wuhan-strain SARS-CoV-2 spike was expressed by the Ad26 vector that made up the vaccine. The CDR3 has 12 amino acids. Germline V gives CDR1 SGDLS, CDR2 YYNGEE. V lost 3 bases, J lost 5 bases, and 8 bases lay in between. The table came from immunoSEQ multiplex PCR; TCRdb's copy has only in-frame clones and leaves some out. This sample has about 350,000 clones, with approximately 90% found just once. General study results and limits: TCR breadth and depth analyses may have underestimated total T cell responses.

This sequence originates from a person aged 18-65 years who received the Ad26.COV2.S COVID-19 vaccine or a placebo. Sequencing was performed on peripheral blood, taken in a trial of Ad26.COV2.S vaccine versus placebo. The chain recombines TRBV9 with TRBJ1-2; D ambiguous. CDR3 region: CASSGEGYGYTF. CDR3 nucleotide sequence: TGTGCCAGCAGCGGAGAGGGATATGGCTACACCTTC.